What follows describes a single T cell receptor (beta chain). CDR1 is MNHNS, CDR2 SASEGT, per germline. J lost 7 bases, V lost 0 bases, and 8 bases had no gene match. The CDR3 consists of 16 residues. The data originate from a study of blood T cell repertoires in COVID-19. Whole-study context: Donors in the United States, Italy and Spain gave samples during acute or convalescent COVID-19. PBMCs, B-cell-depleted T cells, or T cells were the source of the cDNA or gDNA that made up the material.

In the source study's methods: Researchers report that nucleated cell counts were estimated from reference gene primer amplification. The protocol was immunoSEQ multiplex PCR, while the TCRdb copy is restricted to in-frame clones and leaves out a portion. The V and J calls and clone size were taken over from that table, and D and trimming were inferred from the DNA. Of fewer than 400,000 clones detected, 85% appear once; the ten largest clones hold about 1.9%. Cohort assignment relied on participant-reported clinical history. The J gene is TRBJ1-2, the V gene TRBV6-1; 10 positions match TRBD1. Material: PBMCs or T cells enriched from blood (not recorded which). The receptor was isolated from a woman younger than 45 who had been exposed to COVID-19. The CDR3 spells CASSEASGTGVAGYTF. In DNA, the CDR3 is TGTGCCAGCAGTGAAGCGAGTGGGACAGGGGTGGCTGGCTACACCTTC.